This T cell receptor beta chain stems from a study of shared clonotypes between healthy human individuals. Study-level background: Per donor, CD8 memory used one plate, CD8 naive used two, CD4 memory used three and CD4 naive used three. Overall study results and limits: Larger richness was generally estimated for naive than memory subsets.

As regards this clone: Its antigen is unidentified.

V dropped 8 bases and J dropped 4; count of bases not matched to a gene: 11. Looked up from germline, CDR1 is SNHLY and CDR2 is FYNNEI. CDR3 length equals 17 residues. The authors' processing: In the immunoSEQ data, sequences were junction-only and lacked quality scores, so filtering differed. The data were produced by immunoSEQ multiplex PCR, yet TCRdb's version contains in-frame clones alone and is incomplete. V and J calls and clone size are given by that table; D and trimming were obtained from the DNA. The sample holds about 1.4 million clones, approximately 97% seen once. The study drew all its donors from Caucasian adults living in Nashville, Tennessee.

Sequenced material: naive CD4+ T cells sorted from blood. Described subset: CD45RA+ positively selected. This clonotype originated in a man between 25 and 39 years old in good health. The chain uses TRBV2 and TRBJ2-2, with 12 bases aligning to TRBD1. The CDR3: CASRPGTGGGSTGELFF. The CDR3 DNA reads as TGTGCCAGCCGTCCCGGGACAGGGGGCGGAAGCACCGGGGAGCTGTTTTTT.